This T cell receptor beta chain was captured by sequencing in a study of T cell changes during pregnancy in multiple sclerosis. Looked up from germline, CDR1 is SNHLY and CDR2 is FYNNEI. Trimming left V 5 bases short and J 0 bases short, with 11 bases between. This CDR3 is built from 15 residues. Some clones are missing from TCRdb's copy, which holds only in-frame ones; the method was immunoSEQ multiplex PCR. Here the sample spans roughly 49,000 clones, 92% being singletons. V is TRBV2 and J is TRBJ2-1; possible D gene TRBD1, 5 bases. The source is a female donor with multiple sclerosis, enrolled in a pregnancy study. The sample was peripheral blood, taken after pregnancy. The CDR3 DNA reads TGTGCCAGCAGTCCAGGGCTTGACTCCTACAATGAGCAGTTCTTC. This codes for CASSPGLDSYNEQFF.